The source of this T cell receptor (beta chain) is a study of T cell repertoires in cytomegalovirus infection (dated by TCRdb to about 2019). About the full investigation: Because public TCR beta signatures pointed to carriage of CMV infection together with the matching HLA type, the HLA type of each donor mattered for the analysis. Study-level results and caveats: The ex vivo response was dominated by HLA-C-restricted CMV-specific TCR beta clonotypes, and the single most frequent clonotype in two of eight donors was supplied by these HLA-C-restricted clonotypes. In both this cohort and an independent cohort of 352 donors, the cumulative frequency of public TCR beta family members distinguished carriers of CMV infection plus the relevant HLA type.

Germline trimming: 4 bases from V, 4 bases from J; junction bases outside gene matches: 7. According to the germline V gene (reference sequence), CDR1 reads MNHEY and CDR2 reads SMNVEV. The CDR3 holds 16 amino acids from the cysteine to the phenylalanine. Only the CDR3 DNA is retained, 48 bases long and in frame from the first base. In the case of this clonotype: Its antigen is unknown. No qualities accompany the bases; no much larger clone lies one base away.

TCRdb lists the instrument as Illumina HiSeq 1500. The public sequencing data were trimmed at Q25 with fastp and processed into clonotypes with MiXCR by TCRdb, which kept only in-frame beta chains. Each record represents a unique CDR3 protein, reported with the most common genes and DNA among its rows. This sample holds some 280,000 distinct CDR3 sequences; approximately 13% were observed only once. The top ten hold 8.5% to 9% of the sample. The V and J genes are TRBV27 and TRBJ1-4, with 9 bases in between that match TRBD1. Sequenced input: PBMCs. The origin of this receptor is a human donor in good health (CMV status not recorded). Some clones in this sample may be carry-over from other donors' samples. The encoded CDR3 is CASSSRGQGNNEKLFF. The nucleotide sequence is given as TGTGCCAGCAGTTCAAGGGGACAGGGAAATAATGAAAAACTGTTTTTT.